A single sample gave rise to the 29 T cell receptor beta chains below, sequenced in a study of T cell responses to AZD1222 COVID-19 vaccine. Assay used: immunoSEQ multiplex PCR; TCRdb lists only in-frame clones, some missing. The repertoire holds 130,000 to 150,000 clones, approximately 91% seen once, with about 1.8% in the top ten. This specimen consisted of peripheral blood, obtained 28 days after the second AZD1222 dose. These receptors were taken from an adult who received the AZD1222 COVID-19 vaccine.

The genes are TRBV27 and TRBJ2-1, with D tentatively TRBD2 (5 bases). Germline-derived CDR1 and CDR2 are MNHEY and SMNVEV (reference sequence). Deletions cut 5 bases from V and 2 bases from J, with 7 bases between. The CDR3 totals 13 residues. The CDR3 bases are TGTGCCAGCAGTCCCGGGGCCTACAATGAGCAGTTCTTC. Amino acids: CASSPGAYNEQFF.

The CDR3 here is CASSPLPEMNTEAFF. As DNA, the CDR3 is TGTGCCAGCTCACCACTTCCAGAGATGAACACTGAAGCTTTCTTT. The chain joins TRBV18 to TRBJ1-1; D not certain. This CDR3 contains 15 residues. Germline values: CDR1 KGHSH, CDR2 LQKENI. Trimming took 1 base from V and 0 from J, leaving 9 bases between them.

CDR3 in DNA: TGTGCCAGCAGCCTAGGACTAGCGGAATACAATGAGCAGTTCTTC. Amino acid sequence: CASSLGLAEYNEQFF. The chain is built from TRBV7-3 and TRBJ2-1; TRBD2 matches 10 bases. This CDR3 region has 15 residues. The germline V gene encodes CDR1 SGHTA and CDR2 FQGTGA. Trimming removed 5 bases from V and 4 bases from J; junction bases left unmatched: 5.

The chain links TRBV9 to TRBJ1-2, with a weak D call TRBD1 (5 bases). The CDR3 loop spans 14 amino acids. The V gene's germline CDR1 is SGDLS and CDR2 YYNGEE. With 2 bases removed from V and 2 bases from J, the gap between germline ends came to 10 bases. Here the CDR3 reads CASSVTELNYGYTF. The CDR3 region has the DNA TGTGCCAGCAGCGTGACAGAACTCAACTATGGCTACACCTTC.

The chain recombines TRBV18 with TRBJ2-7, with TRBD2 as a possible D gene (5 bases). The CDR3 length is 15 residues. V lost 8 bases to trimming and J lost 7 bases, with 24 bases between them. Germline V gene lookup returns CDR1 KGHSH and CDR2 LQKENI. CDR3 loop: CASRVSDRTPGEQYF. The CDR3 DNA reads TGTGCCAGCCGGGTTTCGGATCGGACTCCCGGGGAGCAGTACTTC.

The rearrangement uses TRBV3-1 (or the pseudogene TRBV3-2) and TRBJ1-1; possibly TRBD1 for D (6 bases). Germline V CDR1 and CDR2: LGHDT, YNNKEL (reference sequence). Between the trimmed V and J ends, which lost 5 bases and 11 bases, there was a span of 21 bases. The CDR3 spans 14 residues. The CDR3 reads CASSTSGTPKSAFF. The DNA of the CDR3 is TGTGCCAGCAGCACCTCCGGGACACCCAAAAGTGCTTTCTTT.

The chain uses TRBV11-2 and TRBJ1-1, with no clear D. CDR3 length equals 14 residues. The V gene's germline CDR1 is SGHAT and CDR2 FQNNGV. Trimming cost V 1 base and J 4 bases, with 10 bases left between them. The CDR3 DNA follows: TGTGCCAGCAGCTTAGGGGATGGAGGCACTGAAGCTTTCTTT. This sequence encodes CASSLGDGGTEAFF.

This clone has a handful of counts. CDR3 DNA sequence: TGCGCCAGCAGCTGGGGACAGTCCTACACTGAAGCTTTCTTT. Translation gives CASSWGQSYTEAFF. V is TRBV5-1 and J is TRBJ1-1, with 7 nucleotides matching TRBD1. Trimming cost V 3 bases and J 3 bases; bases outside gene matches: 5. CDR1 SGHRS and CDR2 YFSETQ come from the germline V gene. The CDR3 has 14 amino acids. The full variable domain, completed using reference TRBV5-1 and TRBJ1-1, is KAGVTQTPRYLIKTRGQQVTLSCSPISGHRSVSWYQQTPGQGLQFLFEYFSETQRNKGNFPGRFSGRQFSNSRSEMNVSTLELGDSALYLCASSWGQSYTEAFFGQGTRLTVV.

The chain is built from TRBV5-1 and TRBJ2-2; 7 nucleotides match TRBD2. Germline values: CDR1 SGHRS, CDR2 YFSETQ. After removal of 4 bases from V and 6 bases from J, the junction contained 6 bases not matched to a gene. The CDR3 is 14 residues long. DNA of the CDR3: TGCGCCAGCAGCGGCGGGAGTTCTTCCGGGGAGCTGTTTTTT. Its translation: CASSGGSSSGELFF.

This chain joins TRBV29-1 and TRBJ2-3; D call uncertain. Germline CDR1 is SQVTM and CDR2 is ANQGSEA. V dropped 1 base and J dropped 11 bases, with 13 bases sitting between them. The CDR3 is made up of 12 amino acids. The CDR3 DNA follows: TGCAGCGTTGAAGCCCCCCTGGCGGTGCAGTATTTT. Translated: CSVEAPLAVQYF.

This chain connects TRBV3-1 (or the pseudogene TRBV3-2) to TRBJ2-5; no reliable D call. Looked up from germline, CDR1 is LGHDT and CDR2 is YNNKEL (reference sequence). This CDR3 spans 15 amino acids. V was pared by 0 bases and J by 6 bases, with 14 bases between. DNA of the CDR3: TGTGCCAGCAGCCAAGATGTCATGAGTCGAAAGACCCAGTACTTC. As protein: CASSQDVMSRKTQYF.

The rearrangement joins TRBV19 to TRBJ2-2, with a tentative D call TRBD1 (6 bases). Trimming shortened V by 2 bases and J by 7 bases, and 17 bases separated the two germline ends. CDR3 length equals 16 residues. Germline-derived CDR1 and CDR2 are LNHDA and SQIVND (reference sequence). CDR3 bases: TGTGCCAGTAGTATAAAAGGGGGTAGATTCGGCGGGGAGCTGTTTTTT. Its protein is CASSIKGGRFGGELFF.

V usage is TRBV6-1 and J usage is TRBJ2-7; TRBD1 aligns across 9 bases. Germline V gene data show CDR1 as MNHNS and CDR2 as SASEGT. The CDR3 spans 17 residues. Trimming cost V 4 bases and J 1 base; bases outside gene matches: 11. The DNA of the CDR3 is TGTGCCAGCAGTGGGATTGGGGCCGGGACAGGGTCCTACGAGCAGTACTTC. This gives the protein CASSGIGAGTGSYEQYF.

The genes are TRBV2 and TRBJ1-2, with 8 nucleotides matching TRBD1. Germline CDR1 and CDR2: SNHLY and FYNNEI. The trim removed 5 bases at V and 4 bases at J, leaving 3 bases unmatched. The CDR3 totals 13 residues. CDR3 nucleotides: TGTGCCAGCAGTTCGACAGGGGTCTATGGCTACACCTTC. Translated: CASSSTGVYGYTF.

The gene calls are TRBV19 and TRBJ1-2; unclear D gene. Germline CDR1 is LNHDA and CDR2 is SQIVND (reference sequence). Trimming pared 8 bases from V and 3 bases from J, leaving 10 bases between. CDR3 size: 12 residues. CDR3 DNA: TGTGCCAGTGCAGAATCCTACTATGGCTACACCTTC. It codes for CASAESYYGYTF. Variable domain in full (rest from reference TRBV19 and TRBJ1-2): DGGITQSPKYLFRKEGQNVTLSCEQNLNHDAMYWYRQDPGQGLRLIYYSQIVNDFQKGDIAEGYSVSREKKESFPLTVTSAQKNPTAFYLCASAESYYGYTFGSGTRLTVV.

This sequence joins TRBV7-2 and TRBJ1-1; D gene ambiguous. V lost 11 bases to trimming and J lost 4 bases, with 26 bases between them. The CDR3 runs to 16 residues. Germline loops: CDR1 SGHTA, CDR2 FQGNSA. The CDR3 DNA reads TGTGCCTGCGCCCTTCGGGCTTTCCCCTCAAGCACTGAAGCTTTCTTT. Amino acid sequence: CACALRAFPSSTEAFF.

This sequence joins TRBV27 and TRBJ1-2; TRBD1 matches 11 bases. The CDR3 spans 14 residues. V dropped 6 bases and J dropped 4; count of bases not matched to a gene: 4. The germline CDR1 and CDR2 sequences are MNHEY and SMNVEV (reference sequence). CDR3 nucleotides: TGTGCCAGCAGCCGGACAGGGGGCTTCTATGGCTACACCTTC. Its translation: CASSRTGGFYGYTF.

The chain carries TRBV18 and TRBJ1-2; D ambiguous. V lost 0 bases and J 4 bases, leaving 9 bases between the germline ends. The CDR3 loop spans 14 amino acids. The germline V gene encodes CDR1 KGHSH and CDR2 LQKENI. DNA for the CDR3: TGTGCCAGCTCACCACCGTCAGGTACCTATGGCTACACCTTC. This translates into CASSPPSGTYGYTF.

The chain combines TRBV3-1 (or the pseudogene TRBV3-2) with TRBJ1-1; 9 bases fit TRBD1. V was pared by 4 bases and J by 5 bases, with 11 bases of the junction left unmatched. The CDR3 extends over 16 amino acids. CDR1 and CDR2 (germline): LGHDT, YNNKEL (reference sequence). CDR3 amino acids: CASSPGQGKVSTEAFF. Written as DNA, the CDR3 is TGTGCCAGCAGCCCGGGACAGGGAAAAGTTTCTACTGAAGCTTTCTTT.

The sample holds one count of this clone. The gene calls are TRBV28 and TRBJ1-1, with a tentative D call TRBD1 (6 bases). V lost 8 bases, J lost 0 bases, and 16 bases lay in between. This CDR3 is built from 15 residues. Germline assignment: CDR1 MDHEN and CDR2 SYDVKM. In DNA, the CDR3 is TGTGCCAGCCTAGCGACAGGTGGCATGAACACTGAAGCTTTCTTT. Translated: CASLATGGMNTEAFF.

J is TRBJ2-2 and V is TRBV10-1, with a tentative D call TRBD2 (5 bases). CDR3 length equals 14 residues. V was pared by 4 bases and J by 1 base, with 7 bases between. Germline CDR1 is WNHNN and CDR2 is SYGVQD (reference sequence). In nucleotides, the CDR3 is TGCGCCAGCAGTGGAGGGCAGAACACCGGGGAGCTGTTTTTT. This gives the protein CASSGGQNTGELFF.

The V and J genes are TRBV7-9 and TRBJ2-3; the match to TRBD2 covers 13 bases. The trim removed 5 bases at V and 3 bases at J, leaving 8 bases unmatched. CDR1 and CDR2 (germline): SEHNR, FQNEAQ (reference sequence). The CDR3 has 17 amino acids. The CDR3 region is CASSPGTSGAWTDTQYF. CDR3 nucleotide sequence: TGTGCCAGCAGCCCCGGGACTAGCGGGGCTTGGACAGATACGCAGTATTTT.

This clone is a singleton in its sample. V and J are TRBV29-1 and TRBJ2-5; D might be TRBD2 (5 bases). Germline CDR1 SQVTM, CDR2 ANQGSEA. With 3 bases removed from V and 2 bases from J, the gap between germline ends came to 16 bases. This CDR3 contains 15 residues. In nucleotides, the CDR3 is TGCAGCGTTGATAGTATCTGGGAGACACAAGAGACCCAGTACTTC. It is translated as CSVDSIWETQETQYF.

The chain couples TRBV5-1 to TRBJ2-7; D is possibly TRBD2 (6 bases). From germline, CDR1 is SGHRS and CDR2 YFSETQ. V lost 4 bases and J lost 7, with 15 bases in between. The CDR3 length is 13 residues. The CDR3 DNA is TGCGCCAGCAGCCCGGGGGAGGTGTGGGAGCAGTACTTC. It is translated as CASSPGEVWEQYF.

This rearrangement joins TRBV6-5 to TRBJ2-7; D is unclear. CDR3 length: 13 amino acids. The germline V gene encodes CDR1 MNHEY and CDR2 SVGAGI. Trimming took 6 bases from V and 0 from J, leaving 9 bases between them. DNA for the CDR3: TGTGCCAGCAGGCCAGGAGACTCCTACGAGCAGTACTTC. Its protein product is CASRPGDSYEQYF.

This clone turned up a few times. Other nucleotide sequences from this sample produce the same CDR3. V gene TRBV20-1 combines with J gene TRBJ2-5; perhaps TRBD1 as D (5 bases). The germline V and J ends were trimmed by 6 bases and 4 bases, with 6 bases remaining between them. The CDR3 is 10 amino acids. In germline, CDR1 is DFQATT, CDR2 SNEGSKA (reference sequence). The CDR3 bases are TGCAGTGCAGACAGAGAGACCCAGTACTTC. Translating gives CSADRETQYF.

The chain combines TRBV7-2 with TRBJ2-1; 9 bases map to TRBD2. This CDR3 region has 14 residues. Trimming at V came to 1 base and at J to 7 bases, leaving 2 bases not matched to a gene. From germline, CDR1 is SGHTA and CDR2 FQGNSA. The CDR3 coding sequence is TGTGCCAGCAGCTTAGTAGCGGGAGAAAATGAGCAGTTCTTC. Amino acids: CASSLVAGENEQFF.

J is TRBJ1-3 and V is TRBV6-1; D remains unclear. Trimming stripped 0 bases from V and 0 bases from J, with 9 bases between. Germline CDR1 and CDR2: MNHNS and SASEGT. CDR3 length equals 16 residues. Here the CDR3 reads CASSEASVNSGNTIYF. The CDR3 nucleotides are TGTGCCAGCAGTGAAGCGTCGGTGAACTCTGGAAACACCATATATTTT.

This chain links TRBV18 with TRBJ1-5, with TRBD1 identical over 12 bases. The V segment lost 4 bases and the J segment 8 bases; nucleotides outside the gene matches: 9. Per the germline V gene, CDR1 is KGHSH and CDR2 is LQKENI. CDR3 length: 16 residues. In DNA, the CDR3 is TGTGCCAGCTCACTGCGGAGGGACAGGGGGCCGGAGCCCCAGCATTTT. Encoded protein: CASSLRRDRGPEPQHF.